This TCR beta chain is from a study of T cells in tuberculosis. Overall study context: A South African cohort included IGRA-negative adolescents, latently infected IGRA-positive adolescents and adults with active tuberculosis. Study-wide findings and caveats: Shorter CDR3-alpha in active tuberculosis partly drove smaller distances.

With regard to this clone: Its antigen is not identified.

Germline values: CDR1 SGHRS, CDR2 YFSETQ. Between the trimmed V and J ends, which lost 2 bases and 8 bases, there was a span of 13 bases. The CDR3 loop spans 13 amino acids. Time point reported: new active TB diagnosis, blood taken before or within 7 days of starting treatment. Confirmation came from sputum smear and/or culture positivity for M. tuberculosis. The table came from immunoSEQ multiplex PCR; TCRdb's copy has only in-frame clones and leaves some out. The data show about 33,000 clones, with approximately 90% seen just once and around 7% held by the top ten. The sample consisted of PBMCs, taken at tuberculosis diagnosis. The V and J genes are TRBV5-1 and TRBJ1-2; D is uncertain. The clonotype was recovered from an adult with tuberculosis. Some clones in this sample may be carry-over from other donors' samples. CDR3: CASSFEGAEGYTF. CDR3 nucleotide sequence: TGCGCCAGCAGCTTCGAGGGCGCGGAAGGCTACACCTTC.